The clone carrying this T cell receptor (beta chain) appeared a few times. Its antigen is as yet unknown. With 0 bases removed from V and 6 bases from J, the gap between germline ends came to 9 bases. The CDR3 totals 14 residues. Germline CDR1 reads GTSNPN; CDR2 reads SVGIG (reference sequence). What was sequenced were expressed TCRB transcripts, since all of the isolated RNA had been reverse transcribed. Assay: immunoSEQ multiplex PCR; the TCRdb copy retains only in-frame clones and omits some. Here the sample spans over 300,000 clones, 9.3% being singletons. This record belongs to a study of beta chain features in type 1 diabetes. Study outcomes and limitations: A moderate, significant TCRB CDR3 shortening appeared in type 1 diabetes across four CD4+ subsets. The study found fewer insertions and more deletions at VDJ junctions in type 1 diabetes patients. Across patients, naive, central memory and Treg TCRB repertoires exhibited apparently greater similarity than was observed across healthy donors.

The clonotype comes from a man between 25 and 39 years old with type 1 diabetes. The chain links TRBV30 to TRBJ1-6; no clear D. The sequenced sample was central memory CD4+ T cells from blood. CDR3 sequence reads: CAWSVVILNSPLHF. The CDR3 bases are TGTGCCTGGAGTGTTGTCATCCTTAATTCACCCCTCCACTTT.